The T cell receptor beta chain described here comes from a study of blood T cell repertoires in COVID-19. Study summary: The study drew acute and convalescent COVID-19 samples from the United States, Italy and Spain. PBMCs, B-cell-depleted T cells, or T cells provided the cDNA or gDNA that made up the material.

Per the original methods: Counts of nucleated cells, estimated from reference gene primer amplification, were obtained. Data came from immunoSEQ multiplex PCR; TCRdb stores just in-frame clones and leaves some out. V and J calls and clone size are given by that table; D and trimming were obtained from the DNA. Of roughly 350,000 clones detected, around nine tenths appear once; the ten largest clones hold about 7%. With 5 bases removed from V and 1 base from J, the gap between germline ends came to 2 bases. CDR3 size: 11 residues. The germline V gene has CDR1 SGHTA and CDR2 FQGNSA. The Seattle patients, enrolled during active infection, were followed longitudinally.

The sequence derives from a woman in her sixties or seventies with COVID-19, enrolled during active disease. The source material was peripheral blood. J is TRBJ1-1 and V is TRBV7-2; D unresolved. The CDR3 coding sequence is TGTGCCAGCAGCCAGAACACTGAAGCTTTCTTT. The encoded protein is CASSQNTEAFF.